The 21 T cell receptor beta chains given below trace back to one sample, sequenced in a study of cytotoxic CD8 clonotypes in ibrutinib-treated CLL. Assay: immunoSEQ multiplex PCR; the TCRdb copy retains only in-frame clones and omits some. The data show 25,000 to 30,000 clones, with roughly 57% seen just once and about 4.8% held by the top ten. The sample in question was PBMCs, obtained before ibrutinib treatment. These receptors originate from a human donor with chronic lymphocytic leukemia.

The V and J genes are TRBV28 and TRBJ2-7; 9 nucleotides line up with TRBD1. The CDR3 is 17 residues long. Germline V gene lookup returns CDR1 MDHEN and CDR2 SYDVKM. V lost 5 bases and J lost 6; bases outside the gene matches: 17. The CDR3 is CASSPRSGTGQGREQYF. Written as DNA, the CDR3 is TGTGCCAGCAGTCCACGAAGCGGGACAGGGCAGGGTCGCGAGCAGTACTTC.

The chain is built from TRBV19 and TRBJ1-5; TRBD1 aligns across 8 bases. Germline CDR1 and CDR2: LNHDA and SQIVND (reference sequence). This CDR3 comprises 14 residues. V lost 6 bases, J lost 9 bases, and 10 bases stayed unmatched. CDR3 bases: TGTGCCAGTAGCCTCCGGGACAGGTTTGGGCCCCAGCATTTT. Encoded protein: CASSLRDRFGPQHF.

This sequence joins TRBV25-1 and TRBJ1-2; D perhaps matches TRBD1 (5 bases). The length of the CDR3 is 12 residues. V gave up 6 bases and J gave up 2 bases, with 7 bases separating them. CDR1 is MGHDK and CDR2 is SYGVNS in the germline V gene. CDR3 DNA: TGTGCCAGCAGCCGGGGGAACTATGGCTACACCTTC. Translation gives CASSRGNYGYTF.

This clone was found a few times. The chain employs TRBV7-9 and TRBJ1-1; D is possibly TRBD1 (5 bases). Between the trimmed V and J ends, which lost 6 bases and 3 bases, there was a span of 17 bases. CDR3 length: 15 residues. The germline CDR1 and CDR2 sequences are SEHNR and FQNEAQ (reference sequence). The CDR3 region has the DNA TGTGCCAGCAGTGGTGGGGGGAAGAAGGACACTGAAGCTTTCTTT. Amino acids: CASSGGGKKDTEAFF.

CDR3 protein: CASSTPGRRADTQYF. The CDR3 nucleotides are TGTGCCAGCAGCACACCGGGGAGGAGGGCTGATACGCAGTATTTT. The chain uses TRBV7-6 and TRBJ2-3; D perhaps matches TRBD2 (6 bases). The CDR3 covers 15 residues. With 5 bases removed from V and 6 bases from J, the gap between germline ends came to 18 bases. CDR1 SGHVS and CDR2 FNYEAQ come from the germline V gene.

The rearrangement links TRBV6-1 to TRBJ2-2; 7 bases match TRBD1. CDR1 is MNHNS and CDR2 is SASEGT in the germline V gene. The length of the CDR3 is 17 residues. J gave up 4 bases and V 4 bases, and 12 bases lay outside the gene matches. The DNA of the CDR3 is TGTGCCAGCAGTGCATTGACAGGGTACGCGGGCACCGGGGAGCTGTTTTTT. Protein product: CASSALTGYAGTGELFF.

The chain recombines TRBV10-3 with TRBJ2-7; D gene unclear. The ends were cut back, 1 base at V and 3 bases at J, with 10 bases in the middle. The CDR3 length is 14 residues. The germline V gene encodes CDR1 ENHRY and CDR2 SYGVKD. As DNA, the CDR3 is TGTGCCATCAGTGAGTGGGCAGGAAACTACGAGCAGTACTTC. This gives the protein CAISEWAGNYEQYF.

This clone came up a few times. The chain combines TRBV7-9 with TRBJ1-1; 8 bases align to TRBD1. This CDR3 comprises 15 residues. V shed 3 bases and J 4 bases; nucleotides not matched to a gene: 7. CDR1 is SEHNR, CDR2 FQNEAQ, per germline (reference sequence). In DNA, the CDR3 is TGTGCCAGCAGCTTCAGGGGGCTTAGGTCCACTGAAGCTTTCTTT. Amino acid sequence: CASSFRGLRSTEAFF.

This sequence joins TRBV10-3 and TRBJ2-3; a possible D gene is TRBD2 (5 bases). Germline loops: CDR1 ENHRY, CDR2 SYGVKD. The CDR3 length is 13 residues. Trimming removed 6 bases at V and 0 bases at J, with 7 bases between. The CDR3 loop is CAIRAASTDTQYF. In DNA form, the CDR3 reads TGTGCCATCAGAGCGGCTAGCACAGATACGCAGTATTTT.

This clone was seen once. V gene TRBV19 combines with J gene TRBJ1-2; D unresolved. In germline, CDR1 is LNHDA, CDR2 SQIVND (reference sequence). Trimming shortened V by 0 bases and J by 4 bases, and 15 bases separated the two germline ends. The CDR3 is made up of 16 amino acids. CDR3 loop: CASSIDLRALAYGYTF. In DNA form, the CDR3 reads TGTGCCAGTAGTATAGATCTGAGGGCCTTAGCCTATGGCTACACCTTC.

Only a few counts were recorded for this clone. This chain links TRBV14 with TRBJ1-1, with 8 bases lining up with TRBD1. The CDR3 length is 13 residues. Trimming took 3 bases from V and 10 from J; bases not matched to a gene: 7. The germline V gene has CDR1 SGHDN and CDR2 FVKESK. DNA for the CDR3: TGTGCCAGCAGCCAGCAGGACAGGGAGTCAGCTTTCTTT. Protein: CASSQQDRESAFF. Variable domain in full (rest from reference TRBV14 and TRBJ1-1): EAGVTQFPSHSVIEKGQTVTLRCDPISGHDNLYWYRRVMGKEIKFLLHFVKESKQDESGMPNNRFLAERTGGTYSTLKVQPAELEDSGVYFCASSQQDRESAFFGQGTRLTVV.

The CDR3 is CASKVTDTQYF. The CDR3 DNA follows: TGTGCCAGCAAGGTAACAGATACGCAGTATTTT. The chain carries TRBV2 and TRBJ2-3; D not certain. The CDR3 is 11 residues long. Trimming left V 7 bases short and J 3 bases short, with 5 bases between. Looked up from germline, CDR1 is SNHLY and CDR2 is FYNNEI.

This clone was seen only a few times. The chain employs TRBV2 and TRBJ2-7; D is undetermined. The V end lost 5 bases, the J end lost 3 bases, and 5 bases lay between the germline ends. The CDR3 sequence is 11 residues long. CDR1 and CDR2 from the germline V gene are SNHLY and FYNNEI. CDR3: CASSILYEQYF. CDR3 DNA sequence: TGTGCCAGCAGTATTCTCTACGAGCAGTACTTC. The complete variable domain, with remaining parts taken from reference TRBV2 and TRBJ2-7, reads EPEVTQTPSHQVTQMGQEVILRCVPISNHLYFYWYRQILGQKVEFLVSFYNNEISEKSEIFDDQFSVERPDGSNFTLKIRSTKLEDSAMYFCASSILYEQYFGPGTRLTVT.

The rearrangement joins TRBV7-2 to TRBJ1-6; TRBD1 is a possible D gene (6 bases). V shed 0 bases and J shed 0 bases, with 15 bases lying between them. The CDR3 runs 19 residues. CDR1 is SGHTA, CDR2 FQGNSA, per germline. In DNA, the CDR3 is TGTGCCAGCAGCTTAGCGCCTATAGGGGGAAGCTCCTATAATTCACCCCTCCACTTT. It yields the protein CASSLAPIGGSSYNSPLHF.

The rearrangement joins TRBV7-6 to TRBJ2-7, with 9 nucleotides matching TRBD1. Looked up from germline, CDR1 is SGHVS and CDR2 is FNYEAQ. Trimming cost V 5 bases and J 5 bases; bases outside gene matches: 7. The CDR3 totals 14 residues. The CDR3 spells CASSPRQGVHEQYF. For the CDR3, the DNA is TGTGCCAGCAGCCCACGACAGGGGGTACACGAGCAGTACTTC.

A few counts support this clone. Here the CDR3 reads CASSLGLAGGEQFF. CDR3 coding DNA: TGTGCCAGTAGTTTGGGACTAGCGGGAGGCGAGCAGTTCTTC. This rearrangement joins TRBV19 to TRBJ2-1; the match to TRBD2 covers 15 bases. The CDR3 runs 14 residues. Germline V gene data show CDR1 as LNHDA and CDR2 as SQIVND (reference sequence). V gave up 5 bases and J gave up 10 bases; unmatched junction bases: 3.

This clone was picked up one time. V usage is TRBV25-1 and J usage is TRBJ2-1; D is perhaps TRBD2 (7 bases). This CDR3 has 17 residues. The ends were cut back, 1 base at V and 2 bases at J, with 15 bases in the middle. Germline CDR1 and CDR2: MGHDK and SYGVNS. The CDR3 sequence is CASSESDQGTTYNEQFF. CDR3 sequence (DNA): TGTGCCAGCAGTGAATCGGATCAGGGGACTACCTACAATGAGCAGTTCTTC.

The rearrangement links TRBV6-1 to TRBJ1-2; 7 bases line up with TRBD1. The junction had 8 bases not matched to a gene; V was cut back by 6 bases and J by 4 bases. This CDR3 spans 14 amino acids. Germline assignment: CDR1 MNHNS and CDR2 SASEGT. CDR3 sequence reads: CASSQVDRAYGYTF. The CDR3 DNA reads TGTGCCAGCAGCCAAGTCGACAGGGCCTATGGCTACACCTTC.

This rearrangement joins TRBV7-8 to TRBJ2-6, with D perhaps TRBD1 or TRBD2 (5 bases each). The CDR3 runs 19 residues. Trimming took off 0 bases at V and 0 bases at J, with 15 bases between the two ends. CDR1 and CDR2 (germline): SGHVS, FQNEAQ. The CDR3 coding sequence is TGTGCCAGCAGCTTAGCGTTAGGAGGACATCTCTCTGGGGCCAACGTCCTGACTTTC. As protein: CASSLALGGHLSGANVLTF. Looking up the rest from reference TRBV7-8 and TRBJ2-6 gives the full variable domain: GAGVSQSPRYKVAKRGQDVALRCDPISGHVSLFWYQQALGQGPEFLTYFQNEAQLDKSGLPSDRFFAERPEGSVSTLKIQRTQQEDSAVYLCASSLALGGHLSGANVLTFGAGSRLTVL.

The rearrangement links TRBV29-1 to TRBJ1-6; D not certain. CDR3 length: 16 residues. Trimming pared 7 bases from V and 1 base from J, leaving 17 bases between. The V gene's germline CDR1 is SQVTM and CDR2 ANQGSEA. This CDR3 is CSAPGSPLSYNSPLHF. The CDR3 DNA sequence: TGCAGCGCACCCGGGTCCCCCCTTTCCTATAATTCACCCCTCCACTTT.

Notes on this clone: One end of the junction fails to match germline, which may point to a read error. The chain couples TRBV5-1 to TRBJ2-7; 8 positions match TRBD2. Germline values: CDR1 SGHRS, CDR2 YFSETQ. CDR3 length equals 14 residues. Here the CDR3 reads CASSFRGGSHEQYF. The CDR3, as DNA: TGCGCCAGCAGCTTCCGGGGGGGCTCCCACGAGCAGTACTTC.